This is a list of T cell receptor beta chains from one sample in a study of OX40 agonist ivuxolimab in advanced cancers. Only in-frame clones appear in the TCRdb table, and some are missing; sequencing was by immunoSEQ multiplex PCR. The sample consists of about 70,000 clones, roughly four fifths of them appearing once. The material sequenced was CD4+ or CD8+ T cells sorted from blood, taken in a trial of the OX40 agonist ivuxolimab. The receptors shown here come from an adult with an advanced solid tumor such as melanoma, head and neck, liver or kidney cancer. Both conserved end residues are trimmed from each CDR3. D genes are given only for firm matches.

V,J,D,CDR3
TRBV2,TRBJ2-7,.,ASSVRAYEQY
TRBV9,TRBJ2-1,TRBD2,ASSPRDYSYNEQF
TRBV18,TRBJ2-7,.,ASSPSQREQY
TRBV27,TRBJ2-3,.,ASSLIHELDTQY
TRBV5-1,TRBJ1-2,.,ASSRDAGNYGYT
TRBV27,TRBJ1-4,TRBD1,ASSDRGQSEKLF
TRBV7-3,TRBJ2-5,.,ASSPGAKETQY
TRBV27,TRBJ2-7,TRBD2,ASRTSGGVEQY
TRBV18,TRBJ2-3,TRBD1,ASSRGTGDGDTQY
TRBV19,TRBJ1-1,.,ASKGDSNTEAF
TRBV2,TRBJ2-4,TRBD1,ASKDRGNIQY
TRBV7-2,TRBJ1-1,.,ASSLVQNTEAF
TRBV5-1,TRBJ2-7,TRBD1,ASSKGQETYEQY
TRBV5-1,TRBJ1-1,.,ASHRGDLNTEAF